The entry below describes one T cell receptor beta chain. Its antigen is unknown. No qualities accompany the bases; no much larger clone lies one base away. The sample comes from a study of cytomegalovirus exposure and HLA in healthy donors (dated by TCRdb to the late 2010s). Looking at the study overall: According to an earlier analysis of around 600 of the donors, about 170 million T cells yielded 90 million to 140 million unique TCR beta sequences and less than 300 Gb of sequence data. About 280 gigabases of sequencing data and about 92 million unique TCR sequences made up an early release that covered 640 HLA-typed donors. Of the approximately 400 genotyped donors, over 70% fell in the genetic ancestry cluster associated with self-reported Caucasian donors. The aim of the study was to test whether cataloging public T cell receptors could identify signatures of past pathogen exposure. The T cell repertoires of 666 subjects were profiled by immunosequencing and related to cytomegalovirus serostatus. Along with the roughly 670-subject first cohort, a separate validation cohort of 120 different subjects was used. High-throughput TCR immunosequencing, statistical association of individual TCRs with disease status, and machine learning were combined to predict cytomegalovirus infection status. A later analysis re-examined previously published TCR beta repertoires from about 670 donors and added high-resolution HLA genotyping to investigate patterns of TCR occurrence. In the later analysis, no new phenotypic data were used to find candidate immune exposures; instead, reliance was placed on TCR beta sequences and their occurrence across donors. In an earlier analysis of 500 to 650 of the donors, high-throughput TCR beta sequencing was used to judge whether each TCR beta V gene segment behaved as functional or pseudogenic. Alongside the repertoire data, information on donor age, sex, ethnicity and CMV serostatus was compiled. A later genetic analysis used genome-wide SNP genotypes for about three fifths of the 666 donors, treating that subset as a discovery cohort. All discovery cohort repertoires had been generated on a single sequencing platform. HLA typing covered class I and class II loci at four-digit resolution. Typing coverage varied by locus: 629-630 donors for A, B, C, DRB1 and DQB1; more than 500 for DQA1; over 600 for DPA1; approximately 450 for DPB1. Because of strong linkage in the cohort, 5 or 6 DR-DQ haplotypes were treated as single units for association and clustering. On average, about 200,000 unique TCR beta nucleotide sequences were sequenced per donor among a few hundred genotyped donors of the cohort, with 15% to 20% of those sequences being non-productive.

The cohort was made up of approximately 670 healthy bone marrow donors. At the time of sampling, all cohort members were nominally healthy, though unrecorded immune exposures were likely present. The donor was CMV seronegative and was included in the group of a few hundred seronegative cohort members. A peripheral blood sample was provided by each donor, and peripheral blood mononuclear cells were used for TCR beta sequencing. The Qiagen DNeasy Blood Extraction Kit was used to extract genomic DNA from the blood cell samples. The paper as a whole reports these results and caveats: Correlated functional status among segregating V segments might reflect linkage disequilibrium, but an unknown experimental factor could not be ruled out. According to a later analysis, most CMV-associated TCR beta chains appeared to be HLA-restricted, and the HLA associations seemed to be driven largely by CMV exposure. The study listed 150 to 200 TCR beta chains as associated with cytomegalovirus. Some IMGT-functional V segments, including TRBV6-2 and TRBV6-3, could not be told apart with the 87-base-pair reads, so those segments were excluded. Because counts were too low, 15 to 20 rarely observed V segments, including chromosome 9 orphons, were excluded from the earlier analysis of several hundred of the donors. In a later analysis, HLA-associated TCR beta chains showed more clonal expansion and lower generation probabilities than non-associated chains that were equally common. At a false discovery rate of 0.05, a later analysis linked some 17,000 TCR beta sequences to specific HLA alleles. Immune exposure information for the cohort was limited to CMV serostatus. An association between a missense DCLRE1C variant and V-gene and J-gene trimming of TCR beta chains was found in a later genetic analysis and replicated in an independent cohort. In a later analysis, several top co-occurrence clusters were reported to appear linked to parvovirus B19, influenza, CMV and Epstein-Barr virus. The sequencing pipeline was judged likely to have produced a cluster of highly shared sequence variants as a technical artifact. Sequencing depth was assumed to be roughly uniform across donors in the presence/absence analyses, though that assumption may not hold. An earlier analysis of around 540 of the donors showed that most TCR beta V segments appeared in productive rearrangements either about 90% or about 30% of the time, which broadly matched IMGT annotations. A later genetic analysis reported fewer N-insertions in productive TCRs among donors in an Asian-associated ancestry cluster than the approximately 700-donor mean. Most TCR sequences were observed very rarely across donors, whereas some public TCRs were present in many individuals. Because some donors lacked HLA typing at each locus, the association tests relied only on the typed subset. A few of the identified cytomegalovirus-associated TCR beta chains were confirmed in vitro to be specific for cytomegalovirus antigens. In a later analysis, TCR association rates were found to vary across HLA loci, with the most associated TCRs seen for DRB1 alleles and the fewest for HLA-C alleles. The cohort was sequenced for TCR beta chains only, and without alpha or paired-chain data the features that could be detected were limited. When HLA alleles, especially DR and DQ, strongly co-occurred, attributing TCR associations to individual alleles was difficult. The classifier was reported to diagnose cytomegalovirus status with high specificity and sensitivity in both the original and validation cohorts. According to the authors, the approach could potentially be generalized to other disease states and immunological phenotypes. A further reported finding was that TCR beta sequences accurately predicted the HLA-A and HLA-B alleles for most subjects in the first cohort.

The CDR3 holds 14 amino acids from the cysteine to the phenylalanine. Solely the CDR3 DNA is kept, with 42 bases framed from the first base. Trimming removed 4 bases from V and 11 bases from J; the gene matches leave 12 bases unexplained. Per the germline V gene (reference sequence), SGHNT is the CDR1 and YYREEE is the CDR2. Library preparation employed the immunoSEQ multiplex PCR assay. For the multiplex PCR, a mixture combining 60 forward primers for TCR Vbeta segments and 13 reverse primers for TCR Jbeta segments was used. The CDR3 region of rearranged TCR beta genes was amplified from genomic DNA by a multiplex PCR assay. The amplified TCR beta libraries were sequenced on the Illumina HiSeq System as 87-base-pair reads. Regarding the original processing steps: A later analysis counted 65 million to 90 million unique TCR beta chains across the 666 repertoires, and some 11 million of these chains were shared by at least two donors. Raw reads were error-corrected and collapsed into unique sequences with a nearest-neighbor algorithm that merged closely related sequences to remove PCR and sequencing errors. V, D and J gene segments were assigned by aligning CDR3 sequences to IMGT reference sequences. For a sequence to be retained, at least a six-nucleotide match to both a V gene segment and a J gene segment was required. Rearrangements were called productive when the CDR3 lacked stop codons and stayed in frame with V and J; all others were non-productive. Following IMGT convention, CDR3 was defined as the stretch from the second conserved V-encoded cysteine up to the conserved J-encoded phenylalanine. The earlier analysis of 500 to 600 of the donors excluded sequences that lacked an unambiguous match to a single V gene segment. In an earlier analysis of approximately 590 of the donors, V segments were called functional above 56.7% productive rearrangements and were called segregating when the between-donor standard deviation exceeded 5%. A statistical classification framework was built for diagnosing cytomegalovirus status from the catalog of TCR beta chain sequences. In a later analysis, V and J genes were assigned by comparing TCR nucleotide sequences against IMGT/GENE-DB human TR gene sequences. In a later analysis, CDR3 sequences and most-parsimonious VDJ recombination scenarios were assigned using the TCRdist pipeline. In a later analysis, every TCR beta chain was defined by the combination of its CDR3 amino acid sequence and its V-gene family, and reads without a unique V-gene family were dropped. In a later analysis, fewer than 650 highly shared, low-generation-probability nucleotide sequences were removed to address suspected cross-contamination and a sequencing artifact. For each public chain, a later analysis derived a clonal expansion index from normalized ranks of inferred template counts within each repertoire. In a later analysis, generation probabilities were computed using a VDJ recombination model fitted to out-of-frame rearrangements, and the results were checked against IGoR. A later analysis scored TCR-TCR, TCR-HLA and TCR-CMV co-occurrence with hypergeometric tests, applying a repertoire-size bias correction to TCR pairs. To estimate false discovery rates, a later analysis permuted the HLA or CMV assignments 20 times. In a later analysis, co-occurring TCRs were grouped using DBSCAN, and TCRdist sequence similarity was added for clustering within HLA-allele-positive subsets. Repertoires with fewer than 30,000 or more than 120,000 public chains were left out of co-occurrence clustering, as were four to six repertoires with anomalous nucleotide sharing. This immuneACCESS table, as held by TCRdb, lists in-frame sequences with V and J called but not all clones. Of the missing ones, under half trace to an unresolved V gene in checked studies; the others have no known cause. That table furnishes V, J and clone size, whereas the DNA furnished D and trimming. Recorded for this sample are 75,000 to 100,000 clones; roughly 77% of them occurred a single time. Less than 9.5% of the sample rests with the top ten.

The chain links TRBV5-4 with TRBJ2-1, with TRBD2 matching 7 junction bases. This sequence was found in a man aged 25 to 40 in good health and CMV-seronegative. Material for sequencing was PBMCs. In nucleotides, the sequence is TGTGCCAGCAGCCTGGGACTGGCGGGAGCTCAGCAGTTCTTC. Its product reads: CASSLGLAGAQQFF.